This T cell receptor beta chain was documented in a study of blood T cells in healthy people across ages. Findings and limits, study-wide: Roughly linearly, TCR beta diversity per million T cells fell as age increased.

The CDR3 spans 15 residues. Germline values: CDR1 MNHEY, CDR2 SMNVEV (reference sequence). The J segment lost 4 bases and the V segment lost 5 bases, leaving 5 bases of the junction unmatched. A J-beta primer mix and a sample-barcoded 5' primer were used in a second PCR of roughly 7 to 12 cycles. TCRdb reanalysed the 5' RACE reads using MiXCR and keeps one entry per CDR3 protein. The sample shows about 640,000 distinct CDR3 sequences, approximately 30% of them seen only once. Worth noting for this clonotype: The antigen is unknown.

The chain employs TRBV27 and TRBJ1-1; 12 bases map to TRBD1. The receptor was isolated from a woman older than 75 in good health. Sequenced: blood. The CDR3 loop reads CASSQPGQGATEAFF. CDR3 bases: TGTGCCAGCAGTCAGCCGGGACAGGGGGCCACTGAAGCTTTCTTT.